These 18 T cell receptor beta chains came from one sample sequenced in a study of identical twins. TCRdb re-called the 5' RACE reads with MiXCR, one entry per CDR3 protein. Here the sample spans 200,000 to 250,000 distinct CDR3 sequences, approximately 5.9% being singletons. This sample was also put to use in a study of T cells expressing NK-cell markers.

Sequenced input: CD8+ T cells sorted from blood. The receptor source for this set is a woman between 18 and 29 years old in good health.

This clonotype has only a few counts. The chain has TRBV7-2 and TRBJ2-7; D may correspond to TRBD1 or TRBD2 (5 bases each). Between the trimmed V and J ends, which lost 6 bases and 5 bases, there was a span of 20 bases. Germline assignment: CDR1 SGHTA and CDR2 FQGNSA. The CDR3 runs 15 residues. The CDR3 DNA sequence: TGTGCCAGCAGTTTCGACCGGGGCCCGGGGAACGAGCAGTACTTC. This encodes CASSFDRGPGNEQYF.

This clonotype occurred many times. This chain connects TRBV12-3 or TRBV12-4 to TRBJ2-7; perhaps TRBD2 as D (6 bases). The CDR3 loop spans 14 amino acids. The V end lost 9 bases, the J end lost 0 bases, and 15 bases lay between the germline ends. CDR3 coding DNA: TGTGCCAGTTCCTCGGGGGAGAGCTCCTACGAGCAGTACTTC. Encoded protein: CASSSGESSYEQYF.

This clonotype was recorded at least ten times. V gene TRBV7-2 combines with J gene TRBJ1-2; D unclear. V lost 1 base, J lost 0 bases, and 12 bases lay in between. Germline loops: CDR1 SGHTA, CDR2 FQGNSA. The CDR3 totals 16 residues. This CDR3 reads CASSLDGETANYGYTF. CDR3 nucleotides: TGTGCCAGCAGCTTAGATGGGGAAACAGCTAACTATGGCTACACCTTC.

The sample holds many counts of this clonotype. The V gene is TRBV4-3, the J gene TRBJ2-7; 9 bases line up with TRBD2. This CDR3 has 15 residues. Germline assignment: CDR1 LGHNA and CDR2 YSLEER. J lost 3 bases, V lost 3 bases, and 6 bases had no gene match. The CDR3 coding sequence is TGCGCCAGCAGCCAGGGGCGGGAGGGTAGCTACGAGCAGTACTTC. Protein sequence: CASSQGREGSYEQYF.

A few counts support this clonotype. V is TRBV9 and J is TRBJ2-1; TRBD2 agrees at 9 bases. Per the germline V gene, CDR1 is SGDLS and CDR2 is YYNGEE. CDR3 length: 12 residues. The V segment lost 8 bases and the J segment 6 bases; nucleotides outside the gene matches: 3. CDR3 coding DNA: TGTGCCAGTGCGACTAGCGGCAATGAGCAGTTCTTC. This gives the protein CASATSGNEQFF.

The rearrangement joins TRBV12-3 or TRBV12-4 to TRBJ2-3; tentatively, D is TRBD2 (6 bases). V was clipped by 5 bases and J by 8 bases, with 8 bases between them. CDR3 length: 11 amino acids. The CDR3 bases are TGTGCCAGCAGTCCAGCGGGTACGCAGTATTTT. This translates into CASSPAGTQYF.

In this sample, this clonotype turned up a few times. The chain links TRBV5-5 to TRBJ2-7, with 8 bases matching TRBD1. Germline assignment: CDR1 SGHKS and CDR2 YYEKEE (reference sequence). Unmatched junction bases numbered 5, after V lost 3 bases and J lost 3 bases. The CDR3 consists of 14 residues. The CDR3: CASSSWDRLYEQYF. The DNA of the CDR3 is TGTGCCAGCAGCTCCTGGGACAGGCTCTACGAGCAGTACTTC.

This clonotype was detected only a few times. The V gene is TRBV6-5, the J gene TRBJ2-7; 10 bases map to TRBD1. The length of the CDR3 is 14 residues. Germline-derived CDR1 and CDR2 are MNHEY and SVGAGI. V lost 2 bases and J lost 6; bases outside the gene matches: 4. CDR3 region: CASSYGTGAGEQYF. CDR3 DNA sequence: TGTGCCAGCAGTTACGGGACAGGGGCCGGCGAGCAGTACTTC.

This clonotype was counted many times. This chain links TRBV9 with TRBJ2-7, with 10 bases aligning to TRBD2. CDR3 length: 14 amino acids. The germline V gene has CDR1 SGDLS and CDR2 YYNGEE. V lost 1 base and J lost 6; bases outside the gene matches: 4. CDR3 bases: TGTGCCAGCAGCGTACTAGCGGGAGAGGGCGAGCAGTACTTC. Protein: CASSVLAGEGEQYF.

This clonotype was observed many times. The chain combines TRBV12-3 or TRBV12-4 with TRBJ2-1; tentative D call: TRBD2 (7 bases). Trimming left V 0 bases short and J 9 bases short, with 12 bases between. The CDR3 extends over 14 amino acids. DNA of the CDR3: TGTGCCAGCAGTTTAGCGGGGGGGCCCGGTGAGCAGTTCTTC. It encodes CASSLAGGPGEQFF.

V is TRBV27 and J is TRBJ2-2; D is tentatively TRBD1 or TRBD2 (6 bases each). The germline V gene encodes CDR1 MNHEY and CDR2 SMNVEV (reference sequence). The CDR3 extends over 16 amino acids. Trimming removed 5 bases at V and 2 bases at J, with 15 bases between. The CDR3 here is CASSLAGGGNTGELFF. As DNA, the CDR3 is TGTGCCAGCAGTCTCGCAGGAGGGGGTAACACCGGGGAGCTGTTTTTT.

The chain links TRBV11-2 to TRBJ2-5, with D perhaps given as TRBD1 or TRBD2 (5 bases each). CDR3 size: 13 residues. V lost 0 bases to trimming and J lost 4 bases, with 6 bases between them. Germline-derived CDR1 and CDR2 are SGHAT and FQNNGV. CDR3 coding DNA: TGTGCCAGCAGCTTAGAGGGGACAGAGACCCAGTACTTC. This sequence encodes CASSLEGTETQYF.

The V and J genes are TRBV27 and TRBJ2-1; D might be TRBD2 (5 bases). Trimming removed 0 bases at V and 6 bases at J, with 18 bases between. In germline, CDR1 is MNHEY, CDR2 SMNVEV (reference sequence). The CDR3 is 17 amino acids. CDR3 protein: CASSLSSRGRVSNEQFF. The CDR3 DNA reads TGTGCCAGCAGTTTATCGAGCCGAGGGCGGGTGAGCAATGAGCAGTTCTTC.

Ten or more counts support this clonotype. The CDR3 DNA reads as TGCGCCAGCAGCCAAGACGCTCTAGCGGGGGCTAGCACAGATACGCAGTATTTT. Translated, it gives CASSQDALAGASTDTQYF. The rearrangement links TRBV4-3 to TRBJ2-3, with 10 nucleotides matching TRBD2. The germline V gene has CDR1 LGHNA and CDR2 YSLEER. The CDR3 is 18 residues long. Trimming removed 0 bases from V and 0 bases from J; junction bases left unmatched: 6.

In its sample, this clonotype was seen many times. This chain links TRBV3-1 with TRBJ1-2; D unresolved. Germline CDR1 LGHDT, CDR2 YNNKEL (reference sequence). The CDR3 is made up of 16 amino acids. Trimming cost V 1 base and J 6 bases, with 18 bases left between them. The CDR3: CASSQGGGSSFDGYTF. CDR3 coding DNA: TGTGCCAGCAGCCAAGGAGGCGGGTCGTCATTCGATGGCTACACCTTC. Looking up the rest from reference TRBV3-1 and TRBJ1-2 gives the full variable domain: DTAVSQTPKYLVTQMGNDKSIKCEQNLGHDTMYWYKQDSKKFLKIMFSYNNKELIINETVPNRFSPKSPDKAHLNLHINSLELGDSAVYFCASSQGGGSSFDGYTFGSGTRLTVV.

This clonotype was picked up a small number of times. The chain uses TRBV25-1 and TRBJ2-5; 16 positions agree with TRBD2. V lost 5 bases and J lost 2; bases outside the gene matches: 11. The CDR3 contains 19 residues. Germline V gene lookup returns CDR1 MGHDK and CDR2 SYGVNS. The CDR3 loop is CASSPPGLAGGWRQETQYF. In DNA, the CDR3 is TGTGCCAGCAGTCCCCCGGGACTAGCGGGGGGGTGGCGTCAAGAGACCCAGTACTTC. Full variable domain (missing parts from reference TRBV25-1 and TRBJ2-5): EADIYQTPRYLVIGTGKKITLECSQTMGHDKMYWYQQDPGMELHLIHYSYGVNSTEKGDLSSESTVSRIRTEHFPLTLESARPSHTSQYLCASSPPGLAGGWRQETQYFGPGTRLLVL.

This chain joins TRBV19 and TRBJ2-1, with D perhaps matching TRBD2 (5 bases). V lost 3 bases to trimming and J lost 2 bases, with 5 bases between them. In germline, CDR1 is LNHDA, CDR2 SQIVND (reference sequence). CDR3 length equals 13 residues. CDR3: CASSMTTYNEQFF. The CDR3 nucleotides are TGTGCCAGTAGTATGACTACCTACAATGAGCAGTTCTTC.

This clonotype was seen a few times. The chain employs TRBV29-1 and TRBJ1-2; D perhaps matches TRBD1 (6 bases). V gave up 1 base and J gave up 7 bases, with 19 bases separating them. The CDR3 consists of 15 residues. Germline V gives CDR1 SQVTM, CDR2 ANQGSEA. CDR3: CSVEAVRGGALGYTF. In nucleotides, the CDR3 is TGCAGCGTTGAAGCGGTACGGGGGGGGGCGCTTGGCTACACCTTC.